A selection of T cell receptor beta chains follows, all from one sample in a study of cytomegalovirus exposure and HLA in healthy donors. The data were produced by immunoSEQ multiplex PCR, yet TCRdb's version contains in-frame clones alone and is incomplete. This table lists about 170,000 clones. Material for sequencing was PBMCs. These receptors were collected from a woman under 30 in good health and CMV-seropositive. CDR3s include the opening cysteine and the closing phenylalanine or tryptophan. A D gene is named only where the DNA matches it firmly.

>-|TRBJ1-4|TRBV5-1
CASSYLGGGEKLFF
TGCGCCAGCAGCTATTTGGGGGGAGGTGAAAAACTGTTTTTT
>-|TRBJ1-5|TRBV30
CAWSESVQPQHF
TGTGCCTGGAGTGAATCAGTTCAGCCCCAGCATTTT
>-|TRBJ1-6|TRBV14
CASSHRDNNSPLHF
TGTGCCAGCAGCCATAGGGACAATAATTCACCCCTCCACTTT
>TRBD2|TRBJ2-2|TRBV6-5
CASSLAGGPGELFF
TGTGCCAGCAGTCTAGCGGGAGGACCCGGGGAGCTGTTTTTT
>TRBD1|TRBJ1-2|TRBV5-1
CASSSTGGSGYTF
TGCGCCAGCAGCTCCACAGGGGGTAGTGGCTACACCTTC
>TRBD2|TRBJ2-3|TRBV5-6
CASSGIAGGPADTQYF
TGTGCCAGCAGTGGTATAGCGGGAGGGCCAGCAGATACGCAGTATTTT
>TRBD2|TRBJ2-2|TRBV9
CASSVGLAENTGELFF
TGTGCCAGCAGCGTAGGACTAGCGGAAAACACCGGGGAGCTGTTTTTT
>-|TRBJ2-3|TRBV5-1
CASSSWGVSTDTQYF
TGCGCCAGCAGCTCATGGGGGGTTAGCACAGATACGCAGTATTTT
>-|TRBJ1-1|TRBV5-4
CASFGTANTEAFF
TGTGCCAGCTTCGGGACTGCGAACACTGAAGCTTTCTTT
>-|TRBJ2-5|TRBV2
CAGGISVETQYF
TGTGCCGGGGGGATTAGCGTGGAGACCCAGTACTTC
>-|TRBJ1-2|TRBV6-5
CASSAGGTVRGYTF
TGTGCCAGCAGTGCCGGGGGGACGGTAAGAGGCTACACCTTC
>-|TRBJ2-5|TRBV9
CASSVAGGSETQYF
TGTGCCAGCAGCGTAGCTGGCGGTTCGGAGACCCAGTACTTC
>-|TRBJ1-2|TRBV7-2
CASSYTTDSYGYTF
TGTGCCAGCAGCTATACGACAGACTCCTATGGCTACACCTTC
>TRBD1|TRBJ1-4|TRBV19
CATGGELAALEKLFF
TGTGCGACAGGGGGCGAGTTAGCAGCCCTCGAAAAACTGTTTTTT
>TRBD1|TRBJ1-2|TRBV15
CATSRDRTGGYTF
TGTGCCACCAGCAGAGATAGGACAGGGGGCTACACCTTC
>-|TRBJ2-7|TRBV18
CASSPTRGLYEQYF
TGTGCCAGCTCACCGACCCGGGGACTCTACGAGCAGTACTTC
>-|TRBJ2-1|TRBV6-1
CASSEATGREPYNEQFF
TGTGCCAGCAGTGAAGCGACTGGGCGGGAACCCTACAATGAGCAGTTCTTC
>-|TRBJ2-4|TRBV30
CAWSVVQELAKNIQYF
TGTGCCTGGAGTGTAGTGCAGGAATTAGCCAAAAACATTCAGTACTTC
>TRBD2|TRBJ2-7|TRBV4-2
CASSQAGSGGAYEQYF
TGTGCCAGCAGCCAAGCCGGTAGCGGGGGGGCCTACGAGCAGTACTTC
>-|TRBJ2-7|TRBV5-6
CASSLSPYEQYF
TGTGCCAGCAGCTTGTCTCCCTACGAGCAGTACTTC
>TRBD1|TRBJ2-5|TRBV2
CASRRTGEETQYF
TGTGCCAGCAGAAGGACAGGGGAAGAGACCCAGTACTTC
>TRBD2|TRBJ2-1|TRBV6-1
CASSEEASGSYEQFF
TGTGCCAGCAGTGAAGAAGCTAGCGGGAGCTATGAGCAGTTCTTC
>-|TRBJ1-2|TRBV9
CASSGGAGDGPGYTF
TGTGCCAGCAGCGGGGGGGCGGGGGACGGCCCTGGCTACACCTTC
>TRBD1|TRBJ1-1|TRBV30
CAWSGPGGRYTEAFF
TGTGCCTGGAGTGGTCCAGGGGGCCGGTACACTGAAGCTTTCTTT
>-|TRBJ2-5|TRBV30
CAWSSGAETQYF
TGTGCCTGGAGTTCTGGAGCGGAGACCCAGTACTTC
>-|TRBJ1-5|TRBV19
CASSRSGGNQPQHF
TGTGCCAGTAGTCGATCAGGGGGCAATCAGCCCCAGCATTTT
>TRBD2|TRBJ2-3|TRBV30
CATSGGSTDTQYF
TGTGCTACCAGCGGGGGCAGCACAGATACGCAGTATTTT
>-|TRBJ2-7|TRBV2
CASSEADQQYF
TGTGCCAGCAGTGAGGCTGATCAGCAGTACTTC
>TRBD1|TRBJ1-4|TRBV6-4
CASSDQTGDREKLFF
TGTGCCAGCAGTGACCAGACAGGGGATAGGGAAAAACTGTTTTTT
>TRBD1|TRBJ2-7|TRBV5-4
CASSLAHDRGKKISYEQYF
TGTGCCAGCAGCTTGGCACATGACAGGGGGAAAAAAATATCCTACGAGCAGTACTTC
>TRBD2|TRBJ2-7|TRBV11-3
CASSLEASGGYEQYF
TGTGCCAGCAGCTTAGAGGCTAGCGGGGGCTACGAGCAGTACTTC
>-|TRBJ1-2|TRBV5-4
CASTIGPSGGYGYTF
TGTGCCAGCACCATCGGACCCTCCGGAGGGTATGGCTACACCTTC
>TRBD1|TRBJ1-2|TRBV7-9
CASSAGTGNYGYTF
TGTGCCAGCAGCGCCGGGACAGGGAACTATGGCTACACCTTC
>TRBD1|TRBJ2-7|TRBV7-9
CASSPRSVTGGYEQYF
TGTGCCAGCAGCCCCAGGAGCGTGACAGGGGGCTACGAGCAGTACTTC
>TRBD1|TRBJ1-6|TRBV6-6
CASSRDRVNSPLHF
TGTGCCAGCAGCCGGGACAGGGTAAATTCACCCCTCCACTTT
>-|TRBJ1-1|TRBV2
CASSSGYGLNTEAFF
TGTGCCAGCAGTTCAGGGTACGGGTTGAACACTGAAGCTTTCTTT
>-|TRBJ1-2|TRBV29-1
CSVLRVDGYTF
TGCAGCGTTCTCAGGGTTGATGGCTACACCTTC
>-|TRBJ1-1|TRBV29-1
CSAGGVTEAFF
TGCAGCGCCGGGGGTGTCACTGAAGCTTTCTTT
>-|TRBJ1-1|TRBV5-1
CASSWGLNMNTEAFF
TGCGCCAGCAGCTGGGGACTCAATATGAACACTGAAGCTTTCTTT
>TRBD1|TRBJ1-2|TRBV11-3
CASGYRGRGGYTF
TGTGCCAGCGGTTACAGGGGGCGAGGTGGCTACACCTTC
>-|TRBJ2-7|TRBV5-4
CASSLRSGGGSFHEQYF
TGTGCCAGCAGCTTGAGGTCAGGCGGGGGCTCGTTTCACGAGCAGTACTTC
>TRBD1|TRBJ1-6|TRBV6-6
CASRPGTGASAPLHF
TGTGCCAGCAGACCCGGAACAGGGGCCTCGGCACCCCTCCACTTT
>-|TRBJ1-1|TRBV15
CATSSIPSNTEAFF
TGTGCCACCAGCAGTATTCCTTCGAACACTGAAGCTTTCTTT
>TRBD2|TRBJ2-1|TRBV7-2
CASSYRVAGGTYNEQFF
TGTGCCAGCAGCTACCGGGTAGCGGGAGGCACCTACAATGAGCAGTTCTTC
>-|TRBJ2-7|TRBV11-2
CASSLDRQYEQYF
TGTGCCAGCAGCTTAGATCGACAGTACGAGCAGTACTTC
>TRBD1|TRBJ2-7|TRBV14
CASSQGLGTGYYEQYF
TGTGCCAGCAGCCAAGGTCTCGGGACAGGGTACTACGAGCAGTACTTC
>TRBD1|TRBJ1-2|TRBV12-5
CASGPDRGNGYTF
TGTGCTAGTGGCCCCGACAGGGGGAATGGCTACACCTTC
>-|TRBJ1-1|TRBV30
CAWSALDRSDTEAFF
TGTGCCTGGAGTGCCCTCGACAGAAGTGACACTGAAGCTTTCTTT
>-|TRBJ1-2|TRBV4-1
CASSQDVGGSMGYTF
TGCGCCAGCAGCCAAGATGTAGGGGGATCGATGGGCTACACCTTC
>-|TRBJ2-1|TRBV4-3
CASSQDPGGGVSYNEQFF
TGCGCCAGCAGCCAAGATCCTGGAGGGGGGGTCTCCTACAATGAGCAGTTCTTC
>-|TRBJ2-1|TRBV7-6
CASKEVSRRNEQFF
TGTGCCAGCAAAGAGGTGAGTAGAAGGAATGAGCAGTTCTTC
>-|TRBJ2-1|TRBV7-6
CASSSPSASSYNEQFF
TGTGCCAGCAGCTCCCCCTCGGCTAGCTCCTACAATGAGCAGTTCTTC
>TRBD1|TRBJ1-2|TRBV29-1
CSVQAEWDREGYTF
TGCAGCGTTCAGGCCGAGTGGGACAGGGAAGGCTACACCTTC
>-|TRBJ2-4|TRBV25-1
CASSENEGPPRIQYF
TGTGCCAGCAGTGAAAATGAGGGCCCACCACGCATTCAGTACTTC
>TRBD1|TRBJ1-6|TRBV5-6
CASSSLGQSNSPLHF
TGTGCCAGCAGCTCACTGGGACAGTCCAATTCACCCCTCCACTTT
>-|TRBJ2-3|TRBV6-5
CASRKPGSGTDTQYF
TGTGCCAGCAGAAAGCCCGGGTCGGGCACAGATACGCAGTATTTT
>TRBD1|TRBJ1-4|TRBV5-1
CASSDDRANEKLFF
TGCGCCAGCAGCGACGACAGGGCTAATGAAAAACTGTTTTTT